Listed here are 26 T cell receptor beta chains from one sample, sequenced in a study of response to subunit inactivated influenza vaccine. MiXCR, applied by TCRdb to the RT-PCR reads, yields one record per CDR3 protein. The sample includes 750,000 to 850,000 distinct CDR3 sequences, approximately 17% of them seen just once. Material: PBMCs from blood, obtained roughly 5 days after vaccination. All receptors come from a man over 45 who received an inactivated influenza vaccine.

This clonotype occurred a few times. The gene calls are TRBV7-2 and TRBJ2-2, with 7 bases fitting TRBD1. This CDR3 comprises 14 residues. Per the germline V gene, CDR1 is SGHTA and CDR2 is FQGNSA. V lost 4 bases to trimming and J lost 6 bases; unmatched junction nucleotides: 5. CDR3: CASSSLQGAGELFF. DNA of the CDR3: TGTGCCAGCAGCTCCCTCCAGGGGGCCGGGGAGCTGTTTTTT.

The chain has TRBV24-1 and TRBJ1-2; D gene uncertain. The CDR3 runs 16 residues. Per germline, CDR1 KGHDR and CDR2 SFDVKD. V was cut by 2 bases and J by 9 bases, with 21 bases left in between. CDR3 region: CATSDSTAPTYLRYTF. CDR3 DNA sequence: TGTGCCACCAGTGATTCGACGGCTCCAACCTATCTGCGCTACACCTTC.

The sample holds many counts of this clonotype. The CDR3 reads CASSYSWGGGELFF. DNA of the CDR3: TGTGCCAGCAGTTACTCGTGGGGAGGCGGGGAGCTGTTTTTT. This chain links TRBV6-5 with TRBJ2-2; tentative D call: TRBD2 (6 bases). V shed 0 bases and J shed 7 bases, with 9 bases lying between them. The germline V gene has CDR1 MNHEY and CDR2 SVGAGI. The CDR3 sequence is 14 residues long.

At least ten counts were recorded for this clonotype. The rearrangement links TRBV7-3 to TRBJ1-1, with D perhaps TRBD1 (5 bases). The CDR3 is 13 residues long. With 5 bases removed from V and 1 base from J, the gap between germline ends came to 8 bases. Germline V gene lookup returns CDR1 SGHTA and CDR2 FQGTGA. This chain's CDR3 is CASSARGNTEAFF. The CDR3 DNA reads TGTGCCAGCAGCGCAAGGGGGAACACTGAAGCTTTCTTT.

The chain combines TRBV29-1 with TRBJ1-5, with 7 nucleotides matching TRBD1. Germline CDR1 SQVTM, CDR2 ANQGSEA. Germline trimming cut 6 bases from V and 3 bases from J; bases unmatched to any gene: 5. CDR3 length equals 13 residues. In DNA, the CDR3 is TGCAGCGTATCGACAGGGCTCAATCAGCCCCAGCATTTT. The encoded protein is CSVSTGLNQPQHF.

The chain links TRBV4-3 to TRBJ2-2, with 7 bases identical to TRBD1. V was clipped by 4 bases and J by 5 bases; unmatched bases: 13. CDR1 and CDR2 (germline): LGHNA, YSLEER. This CDR3 is 17 amino acids long. The CDR3 coding sequence is TGCGCCAGCAGCCCTTACAGACAGGGTCTAGGGACCGGGGAGCTGTTTTTT. It encodes CASSPYRQGLGTGELFF.

The gene calls are TRBV28 and TRBJ1-2, with D unresolved. The CDR3 runs 11 residues. The germline gives CDR1 MDHEN, CDR2 SYDVKM. Trimming cost V 8 bases and J 8 bases, with 12 bases left between them. The DNA of the CDR3 is TGTGCCAGCGGTGAGAGTTCCGGCTACACCTTC. Encoded protein: CASGESSGYTF.

This clonotype was detected only a few times. This chain uses TRBV6-1 with TRBJ2-3; D possibly matches TRBD1 or TRBD2 (5 bases each). Germline V gene lookup returns CDR1 MNHNS and CDR2 SASEGT. V lost 9 bases, J lost 4 bases, and 23 bases lay in between. This CDR3 spans 16 amino acids. Written as DNA, the CDR3 is TGTGCCAGATCCCCCTCGGGAAGAACAGGCCCAGATACGCAGTATTTT. This translates into CARSPSGRTGPDTQYF.

This clonotype has more than one count but fewer than ten. The V and J genes are TRBV7-9 and TRBJ2-5, with 9 nucleotides matching TRBD2. The CDR3 spans 16 residues. J lost 0 bases, V lost 0 bases, and 2 bases had no gene match. Looked up from germline, CDR1 is SEHNR and CDR2 is FQNEAQ (reference sequence). CDR3 coding DNA: TGTGCCAGCAGCTTAGCAGCGGGAGGCAACCAAGAGACCCAGTACTTC. It yields the protein CASSLAAGGNQETQYF.

This clonotype was recorded many times. The chain joins TRBV29-1 to TRBJ2-1; no clear D. Germline V gene lookup returns CDR1 SQVTM and CDR2 ANQGSEA. V shed 7 bases and J shed 5 bases, with 15 bases lying between them. CDR3 size: 13 residues. The CDR3 loop is CSAQPGSNNEQFF. The CDR3 bases are TGCAGCGCCCAACCCGGGTCCAACAATGAGCAGTTCTTC.

The chain recombines TRBV12-3 or TRBV12-4 with TRBJ2-1; 13 bases line up with TRBD2. Germline trimming cut 7 bases from V and 2 bases from J; bases unmatched to any gene: 11. The CDR3 contains 18 residues. The CDR3 region is CASIHQGLAGVTYNEQFF. In DNA, the CDR3 is TGTGCCAGCATCCACCAAGGACTAGCGGGAGTGACCTACAATGAGCAGTTCTTC.

The CDR3 DNA reads as TGCAGTGTTATTATCTCCTACGAGCAGTACTTC. This codes for CSVIISYEQYF. The chain has TRBV20-1 and TRBJ2-7; D call uncertain. The CDR3 covers 11 residues. V lost 7 bases, J lost 0 bases, and 7 bases lay in between. The germline CDR1 and CDR2 sequences are DFQATT and SNEGSKA (reference sequence).

The gene calls are TRBV7-9 and TRBJ2-1, with D possibly matching TRBD2 (5 bases). The germline gives CDR1 SEHNR, CDR2 FQNEAQ (reference sequence). This CDR3 has 16 amino acids. V lost 5 bases, J lost 3 bases, and 17 bases lay in between. The CDR3, as DNA: TGTGCCAGCAGCCAGAGGGAACACTCGATCTACAATGAGCAGTTCTTC. Amino acid sequence: CASSQREHSIYNEQFF. Full variable domain (missing parts from reference TRBV7-9 and TRBJ2-1): DTGVSQNPRHKITKRGQNVTFRCDPISEHNRLYWYRQTLGQGPEFLTYFQNEAQLEKSRLLSDRFSAERPKGSFSTLEIQRTEQGDSAMYLCASSQREHSIYNEQFFGPGTRLTVL.

This clonotype was counted between two and nine times. The chain joins TRBV30 to TRBJ2-1; 9 bases line up with TRBD2. Trimming removed 0 bases from V and 0 bases from J; junction bases left unmatched: 6. Germline V lookup: CDR1 GTSNPN, CDR2 SVGIG (reference sequence). The CDR3 sequence is 17 residues long. CDR3 sequence (DNA): TGTGCCTGGAGTGTCGTAAGCGGGGGGCACTCCTACAATGAGCAGTTCTTC. This sequence encodes CAWSVVSGGHSYNEQFF.

The chain links TRBV7-9 to TRBJ2-2; D gene unclear. The CDR3 totals 13 residues. Trimming shortened V by 7 bases and J by 5 bases, and 11 bases separated the two germline ends. In germline, CDR1 is SEHNR, CDR2 FQNEAQ (reference sequence). The CDR3 reads CASKQSMTGELFF. Written as DNA, the CDR3 is TGTGCCAGCAAACAAAGTATGACCGGGGAGCTGTTTTTT.

This rearrangement joins TRBV19 to TRBJ2-6; tentative D call: TRBD2 (5 bases). The germline V gene encodes CDR1 LNHDA and CDR2 SQIVND (reference sequence). The CDR3 is 16 amino acids. The V end lost 1 base, the J end lost 8 bases, and 15 bases lay between the germline ends. DNA for the CDR3: TGTGCCAGTAGTATAGTACCGCCTGACTACACCAACGTCCTGACTTTC. Encoded protein: CASSIVPPDYTNVLTF.

This clonotype was seen a handful of times. V gene TRBV7-9 combines with J gene TRBJ2-1, with D maybe TRBD2 (7 bases). This CDR3 is built from 15 residues. The ends were cut back, 5 bases at V and 6 bases at J, with 17 bases in the middle. In germline, CDR1 is SEHNR, CDR2 FQNEAQ (reference sequence). The DNA for the CDR3 is TGTGCCAGCAGCGCTCTAAGGGGGACTATCAATGAGCAGTTCTTC. Residues: CASSALRGTINEQFF.

This clonotype showed up just a few times. The rearrangement joins TRBV20-1 to TRBJ2-1; perhaps TRBD2 as D (6 bases). From germline, CDR1 is DFQATT and CDR2 SNEGSKA (reference sequence). Trimming took off 1 base at V and 7 bases at J, with 14 bases between the two ends. The CDR3 is made up of 14 amino acids. CDR3 sequence (DNA): TGCAGTGCTAGAGGCGGCGGGGTGGAAAATGAGCAGTTCTTC. This encodes CSARGGGVENEQFF.

V gene TRBV4-2 combines with J gene TRBJ2-3, with 9 bases fitting TRBD1. With V trimmed by 3 bases and J by 4 bases, 8 bases remained unmatched. The CDR3 extends over 16 amino acids. Germline CDR1 is LGHNA and CDR2 is YNFKEQ. CDR3 amino acids: CASSQAQGAPADTQYF. In DNA form, the CDR3 reads TGTGCCAGCAGCCAGGCACAGGGGGCGCCGGCAGATACGCAGTATTTT.

The genes are TRBV7-6 and TRBJ2-1, with D perhaps given as TRBD1 or TRBD2 (5 bases each). V was shortened by 1 base and J by 7 bases, with 14 bases between the two germline ends. Germline V gene lookup returns CDR1 SGHVS and CDR2 FNYEAQ. CDR3 length equals 15 residues. CDR3 bases: TGTGCCAGCAGCTTAGGGGGGTTTACCAGTAATGAGCAGTTCTTC. Translating it yields CASSLGGFTSNEQFF. The entire variable domain, with the rest obtained from reference TRBV7-6 and TRBJ2-1, is as follows: GAGVSQSPRYKVTKRGQDVALRCDPISGHVSLYWYRQALGQGPEFLTYFNYEAQQDKSGLPNDRFSAERPEGSISTLTIQRTEQRDSAMYRCASSLGGFTSNEQFFGPGTRLTVL.

This clonotype has a single count. The chain employs TRBV20-1 and TRBJ2-1; 11 positions agree with TRBD2. J gave up 3 bases and V 3 bases, and 4 bases lay outside the gene matches. Germline CDR1 DFQATT, CDR2 SNEGSKA (reference sequence). This CDR3 has 15 residues. CDR3 sequence: CSARGLAADYNEQFF. CDR3 coding DNA: TGCAGTGCTAGGGGACTAGCGGCCGACTACAATGAGCAGTTCTTC.

This clonotype was seen a few times. The chain carries TRBV3-1 and TRBJ2-7; 9 bases map to TRBD1. The CDR3 totals 15 residues. Germline CDR1 LGHDT, CDR2 YNNKEL (reference sequence). Trimming removed 1 base from V and 4 bases from J; junction bases left unmatched: 5. CDR3 sequence reads: CASSQGGTGRYEQYF. CDR3 sequence (DNA): TGTGCCAGCAGCCAAGGAGGGACAGGGAGGTACGAGCAGTACTTC.

In this sample, this clonotype turned up a few times. The chain combines TRBV20-1 with TRBJ1-5; D ambiguous. From germline, CDR1 is DFQATT and CDR2 SNEGSKA (reference sequence). CDR3 length: 12 residues. V was cut by 4 bases and J by 0 bases, with 4 bases left in between. CDR3 loop: CSAMISNQPQHF. In DNA form, the CDR3 reads TGCAGTGCTATGATTAGCAATCAGCCCCAGCATTTT.

The sample holds a few counts of this clonotype. This chain uses TRBV14 with TRBJ1-1, with no clear D. Deletions cut 4 bases from V and 6 bases from J, with 6 bases between. There are 11 residues in the CDR3. Germline CDR1 reads SGHDN; CDR2 reads FVKESK. This CDR3 reads CASSRASEAFF. DNA of the CDR3: TGTGCCAGCAGCCGAGCTTCTGAAGCTTTCTTT.

This clonotype appeared a few times. The rearrangement joins TRBV30 to TRBJ2-7; D assignment may be TRBD1 or TRBD2 (5 bases each). The CDR3 length is 14 residues. Germline lookup yields CDR1 GTSNPN and CDR2 SVGIG (reference sequence). V was cut by 2 bases and J by 1 base, with 12 bases left in between. This chain's CDR3 is CAWSTGTFSYEQYF. In DNA, the CDR3 is TGTGCCTGGAGTACCGGGACGTTTTCCTACGAGCAGTACTTC.

The chain employs TRBV12-3 or TRBV12-4 and TRBJ2-2; D might be TRBD2 (5 bases). The CDR3 contains 16 residues. Trimming took off 2 bases at V and 0 bases at J, with 10 bases between the two ends. CDR3 in amino acids: CASSLRAGPNTGELFF. The CDR3 DNA follows: TGTGCCAGCAGTTTAAGGGCGGGCCCGAACACCGGGGAGCTGTTTTTT.